This note documents a single T cell receptor beta chain sequence. Which antigen it targets is not known. No base qualities exist here, and no much larger clone lies one base off it. This sample is part of a study of T cell changes during pregnancy in multiple sclerosis (dated by TCRdb to the late 2010s). Regarding the study in general: Changes in the T cell repertoire over the course of pregnancy were examined in this study in women with multiple sclerosis.

Library prep was done by the immunoSEQ multiplex PCR assay. Not all clones reach the TCRdb copy of this immuneACCESS table, which keeps in-frame sequences only. Checked studies attribute under half of the gap to unresolved V genes and leave the rest unexplained. Recorded for this sample are around 44,000 clones; about nine tenths of them occurred a single time. The ten largest account for 0.95% to 1.5% of the sample. The clonotype was recovered from a female donor with multiple sclerosis, enrolled in a pregnancy study. This material consisted of CD4+ T cells from peripheral blood mononuclear cells, taken in the second trimester of pregnancy.

The CDR3 protein sequence reads: CASSLGGGNQPQHF. The nucleotides read TGTGCCAGCAGTTTGGGCGGGGGCAATCAGCCCCAGCATTTT. The chain links TRBV27 with TRBJ1-5; too little of a D gene remains to name it. The CDR3 holds 14 amino acids from the cysteine to the phenylalanine. Only the CDR3 DNA is retained, 42 bases long and in frame from the first base. Looking up the germline V gene (reference sequence) yields CDR1 MNHEY and CDR2 SMNVEV. A distance of 8 bases separates the germline ends of V and J, which lose 3 bases and 2 bases respectively.